Listed here are 5 T cell receptor beta chains from one sample, sequenced in a study of T-cell reconstitution after alpha-beta-depleted transplantation in children. Unique molecular identifiers were used in preparing the TCRbeta library. TCRdb re-analysed the PCR reads in MiXCR, keeping a single row per CDR3 protein. There are 550,000 to 600,000 distinct CDR3 sequences in the sample; about 21% occur only once, and roughly 14% lies in the top ten. This specimen consisted of PBMCs, mostly from graft donor cells, obtained 360 days after TCRalphabeta/CD19-depleted stem cell transplant. The receptors shown here come from a boy under two years old who had a stem cell transplant for acute myeloid leukemia, so the T cells may come from the graft donor.

This clonotype was seen at least ten times. CDR3 loop: CASSPRAGTPYEQYF. Written as DNA, the CDR3 is TGTGCCAGCAGCCCAAGAGCGGGAACACCCTACGAGCAGTACTTC. V and J are TRBV7-2 and TRBJ2-7; 7 bases fit TRBD2. Germline assignment: CDR1 SGHTA and CDR2 FQGNSA. The CDR3 runs to 15 residues. V shed 5 bases and J 2 bases; nucleotides not matched to a gene: 9.

There are many counts of this clonotype. The chain combines TRBV7-8 with TRBJ2-7; no definite D call. Trimming removed 1 base at V and 3 bases at J, with 13 bases between. This CDR3 is 15 amino acids long. CDR1 SGHVS and CDR2 FQNEAQ come from the germline V gene. The CDR3 loop reads CASSLVRSLFYEQYV. The CDR3 DNA sequence: TGTGCCAGCAGCTTAGTACGGTCCCTCTTCTACGAGCAGTACGTC.

This clonotype was seen repeatedly, ten times or more. This chain joins TRBV7-9 and TRBJ1-1; TRBD1 matches at 7 bases. There are 15 residues in the CDR3. The V and J ends lost 4 bases and 2 bases, in that order; junction bases with no gene match: 7. Germline loops: CDR1 SEHNR, CDR2 FQNEAQ (reference sequence). CDR3 sequence: CASSSYRGVNTEAFF. The CDR3 DNA is TGTGCCAGCAGCTCCTACAGGGGAGTAAACACTGAAGCTTTCTTT.

There are many counts of this clonotype. V and J are TRBV29-1 and TRBJ2-1, with D possibly matching TRBD1 (5 bases). With 6 bases removed from V and 4 bases from J, the gap between germline ends came to 13 bases. Germline-derived CDR1 and CDR2 are SQVTM and ANQGSEA. This CDR3 region has 13 residues. CDR3 protein: CSVEQAYYNEQFF. The CDR3, as DNA: TGCAGCGTCGAACAGGCCTATTACAATGAGCAGTTCTTC.

The chain joins TRBV27 to TRBJ2-1; TRBD1 aligns across 11 bases. V was pared by 9 bases and J by 7 bases, with 17 bases of the junction left unmatched. The CDR3 is 17 residues long. Per germline, CDR1 MNHEY and CDR2 SMNVEV (reference sequence). The CDR3 DNA reads as TGTGCCAGGGACAGGGGGCCTTCCCCTGCTACAAAGAATGAGCAGTTCTTC. Amino acids: CARDRGPSPATKNEQFF.